A single sample is the source of the 11 T cell receptor beta chains below, sequenced in a study of Ad26.COV2.S vaccination and SARS-CoV-2 variants. Treatment described: about 20 received Ad26.COV2.S at low or high dose, single or two shots; 5 received placebo; per-sample allocation not given. Day 63 after the first vaccine or placebo injection was the time point for sampling. The assay was immunoSEQ multiplex PCR, and TCRdb's table has in-frame clones only and misses some. The sample records more than 250,000 clones, around 87% being singletons. The sequencing here drew on peripheral blood, taken in a trial of Ad26.COV2.S vaccine versus placebo. Source of these receptors: a person between 18 and 65 years old who received the Ad26.COV2.S COVID-19 vaccine or a placebo.

The chain is built from TRBV10-1 and TRBJ2-3; TRBD2 agrees at 7 bases. Germline loops: CDR1 WNHNN, CDR2 SYGVQD (reference sequence). Unmatched junction bases numbered 4, after V lost 4 bases and J lost 0 bases. The length of the CDR3 is 15 residues. The CDR3: CASSGGTTSTDTQYF. The CDR3 DNA reads as TGCGCCAGCAGTGGGGGGACTACAAGCACAGATACGCAGTATTTT.

This clone appeared a few times. This rearrangement joins TRBV5-1 to TRBJ2-1, with 8 bases fitting TRBD1. Unmatched junction bases numbered 4, after V lost 4 bases and J lost 4 bases. CDR3 length: 14 residues. Germline lookup yields CDR1 SGHRS and CDR2 YFSETQ. CDR3 residues: CASSAGQEYNEQFF. CDR3 bases: TGCGCCAGCAGCGCGGGACAGGAATACAATGAGCAGTTCTTC.

This chain links TRBV15 with TRBJ1-5; D ambiguous. V dropped 8 bases and J dropped 5 bases, with 16 bases sitting between them. The germline V gene has CDR1 LNHNV and CDR2 YYDKDF (reference sequence). The CDR3 sequence is 14 residues long. CDR3 region: CATWATRWDQPQHF. The DNA for the CDR3 is TGTGCCACCTGGGCTACAAGATGGGATCAGCCCCAGCATTTT.

The V gene is TRBV18, the J gene TRBJ1-1; 10 bases are a match to TRBD1. Germline trimming cut 4 bases from V and 6 bases from J; bases unmatched to any gene: 5. The CDR3 contains 14 residues. CDR1 KGHSH and CDR2 LQKENI come from the germline V gene. The CDR3 region has the DNA TGTGCCAGCTCACGGGACAGGGGATCGGCTGAAGCTTTCTTT. It is translated as CASSRDRGSAEAFF. Full variable domain (remainder filled in from reference TRBV18 and TRBJ1-1): NAGVMQNPRHLVRRRGQEARLRCSPMKGHSHVYWYRQLPEEGLKFMVYLQKENIIDESGMPKERFSAEFPKEGPSILRIQQVVRGDSAAYFCASSRDRGSAEAFFGQGTRLTVV.

The V and J genes are TRBV18 and TRBJ2-7; D is unresolved. Trimming left V 1 base short and J 0 bases short, with 10 bases between. The germline CDR1 and CDR2 sequences are KGHSH and LQKENI. The CDR3 is made up of 15 amino acids. Written as DNA, the CDR3 is TGTGCCAGCTCACCACTCGGCGGTTTCTCCTACGAGCAGTACTTC. It is translated as CASSPLGGFSYEQYF. The variable domain in full, completed from reference TRBV18 and TRBJ2-7, reads NAGVMQNPRHLVRRRGQEARLRCSPMKGHSHVYWYRQLPEEGLKFMVYLQKENIIDESGMPKERFSAEFPKEGPSILRIQQVVRGDSAAYFCASSPLGGFSYEQYFGPGTRLTVT.

The chain joins TRBV9 to TRBJ1-2; unclear D gene. The CDR3 has 12 amino acids. Germline V CDR1 and CDR2: SGDLS, YYNGEE. Trimming took off 4 bases at V and 4 bases at J, with 8 bases between the two ends. CDR3 in amino acids: CASSPLPYGYTF. DNA for the CDR3: TGTGCCAGCAGCCCCCTCCCCTATGGCTACACCTTC. The full variable domain, rest sourced from reference TRBV9 and TRBJ1-2, is DSGVTQTPKHLITATGQRVTLRCSPRSGDLSVYWYQQSLDQGLQFLIQYYNGEERAKGNILERFSAQQFPDLHSELNLSSLELGDSALYFCASSPLPYGYTFGSGTRLTVV.

V is TRBV25-1 and J is TRBJ1-5; 8 nucleotides line up with TRBD1. Trimming removed 2 bases from V and 8 bases from J; junction bases left unmatched: 11. The CDR3 covers 16 residues. In germline, CDR1 is MGHDK, CDR2 SYGVNS. The CDR3 reads CASSEGAGGEMEPQHF. CDR3 DNA: TGTGCCAGCAGTGAAGGGGCAGGGGGCGAAATGGAGCCCCAGCATTTT.

The chain couples TRBV27 to TRBJ1-2; D is undetermined. Deletions cut 5 bases from V and 3 bases from J, with 19 bases between. This CDR3 has 16 amino acids. CDR1 is MNHEY and CDR2 is SMNVEV in the germline V gene (reference sequence). The CDR3 sequence is CASSTGPYPSDYGYTF. CDR3 bases: TGTGCCAGCAGTACCGGTCCCTATCCGTCGGACTATGGCTACACCTTC.

V is TRBV18 and J is TRBJ1-2; no reliable D call. CDR1 is KGHSH and CDR2 is LQKENI in the germline V gene. Between the trimmed V and J ends, which lost 0 bases and 8 bases, there was a span of 10 bases. The CDR3 consists of 13 residues. The CDR3 sequence: CASSPPPWSGYTF. CDR3 sequence (DNA): TGTGCCAGCTCACCACCGCCCTGGAGCGGCTACACCTTC.

The V call is TRBV10-1, the J call TRBJ2-7; maybe TRBD1 (5 bases). V lost 9 bases, J lost 5 bases, and 14 bases lay in between. Germline V gives CDR1 WNHNN, CDR2 SYGVQD (reference sequence). This CDR3 spans 12 amino acids. CDR3 in DNA: TGCGCCAGTACCAGGGTAATCAACGAGCAGTACTTC. It codes for CASTRVINEQYF.

The chain employs TRBV29-1 and TRBJ1-2; D possibly corresponds to TRBD1 (6 bases). V was shortened by 6 bases and J by 6 bases, with 17 bases between the two germline ends. Germline V gene data show CDR1 as SQVTM and CDR2 as ANQGSEA. The CDR3 sequence is 13 residues long. CDR3 coding DNA: TGCAGCGTCTACTCACAAGCAGGGGATGGCTACACCTTC. It encodes CSVYSQAGDGYTF.